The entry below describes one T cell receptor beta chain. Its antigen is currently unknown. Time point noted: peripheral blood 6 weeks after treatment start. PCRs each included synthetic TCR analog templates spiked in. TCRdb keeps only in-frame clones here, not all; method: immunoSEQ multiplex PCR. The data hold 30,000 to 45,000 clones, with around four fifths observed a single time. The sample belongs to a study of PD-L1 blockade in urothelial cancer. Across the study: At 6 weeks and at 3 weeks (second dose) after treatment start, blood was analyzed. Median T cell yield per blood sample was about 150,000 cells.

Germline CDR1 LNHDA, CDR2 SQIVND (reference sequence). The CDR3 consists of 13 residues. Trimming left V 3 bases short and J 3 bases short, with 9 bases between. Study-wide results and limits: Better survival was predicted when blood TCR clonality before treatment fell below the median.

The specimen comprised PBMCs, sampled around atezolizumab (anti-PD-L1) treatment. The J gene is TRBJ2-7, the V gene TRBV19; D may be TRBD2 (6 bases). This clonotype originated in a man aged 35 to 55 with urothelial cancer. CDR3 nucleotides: TGTGCCAGTAGTATGGGGCGGGACTACGAGCAGTACTTC. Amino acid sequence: CASSMGRDYEQYF.